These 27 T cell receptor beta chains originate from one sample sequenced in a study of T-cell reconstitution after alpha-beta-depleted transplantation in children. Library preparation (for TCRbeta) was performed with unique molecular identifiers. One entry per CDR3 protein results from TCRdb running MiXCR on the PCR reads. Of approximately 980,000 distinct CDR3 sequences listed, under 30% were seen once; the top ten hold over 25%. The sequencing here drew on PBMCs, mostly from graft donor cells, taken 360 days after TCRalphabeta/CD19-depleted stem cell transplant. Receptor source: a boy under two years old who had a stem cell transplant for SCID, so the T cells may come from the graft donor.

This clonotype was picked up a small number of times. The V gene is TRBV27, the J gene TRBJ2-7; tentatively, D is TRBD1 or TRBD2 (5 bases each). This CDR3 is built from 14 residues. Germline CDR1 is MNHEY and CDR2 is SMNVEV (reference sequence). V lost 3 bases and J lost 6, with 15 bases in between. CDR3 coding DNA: TGTGCCAGCAGTTTGGGACCATCCCTCCTCGAGCAGTACTTC. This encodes CASSLGPSLLEQYF.

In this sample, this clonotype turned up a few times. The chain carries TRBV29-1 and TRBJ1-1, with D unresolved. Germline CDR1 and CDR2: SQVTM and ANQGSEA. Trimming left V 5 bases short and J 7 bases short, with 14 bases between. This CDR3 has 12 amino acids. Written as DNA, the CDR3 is TGCAGCGTTTTGACGGGAAGGTTTGAAGCTTTCTTT. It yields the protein CSVLTGRFEAFF.

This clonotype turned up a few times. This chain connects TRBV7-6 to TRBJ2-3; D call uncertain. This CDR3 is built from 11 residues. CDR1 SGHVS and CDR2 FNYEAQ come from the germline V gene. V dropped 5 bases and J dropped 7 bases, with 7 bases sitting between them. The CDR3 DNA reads TGTGCCAGCAGCCTAAAAAATACGCAGTATTTT. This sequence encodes CASSLKNTQYF.

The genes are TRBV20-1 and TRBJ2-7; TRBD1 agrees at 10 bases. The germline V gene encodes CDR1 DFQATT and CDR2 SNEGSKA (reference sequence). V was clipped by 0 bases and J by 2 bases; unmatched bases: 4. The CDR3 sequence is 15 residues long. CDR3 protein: CSARDAGTGAYEQYF. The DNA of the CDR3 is TGCAGTGCTAGAGATGCCGGGACAGGGGCCTACGAGCAGTACTTC.

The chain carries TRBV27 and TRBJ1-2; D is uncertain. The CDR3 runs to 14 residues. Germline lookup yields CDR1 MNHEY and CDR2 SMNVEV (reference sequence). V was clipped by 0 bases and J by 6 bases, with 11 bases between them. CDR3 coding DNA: TGTGCCAGCAGTTTATCGCGGGCGTCTGATGGCTACACCTTC. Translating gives CASSLSRASDGYTF.

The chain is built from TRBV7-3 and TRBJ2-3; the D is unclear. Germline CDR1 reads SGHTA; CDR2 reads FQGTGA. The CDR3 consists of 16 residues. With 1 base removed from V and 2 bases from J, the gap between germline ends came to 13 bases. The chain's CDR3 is CASSLSPTLLTDTQYF. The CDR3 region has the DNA TGTGCCAGCAGCTTAAGTCCGACGCTACTCACAGATACGCAGTATTTT.

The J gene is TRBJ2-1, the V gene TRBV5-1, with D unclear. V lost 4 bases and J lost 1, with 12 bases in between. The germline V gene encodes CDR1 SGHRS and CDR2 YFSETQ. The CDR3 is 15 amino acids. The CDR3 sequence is CASSPGPYSYNEQFF. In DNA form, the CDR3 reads TGCGCCAGCAGCCCGGGCCCTTATTCCTACAATGAGCAGTTCTTC.

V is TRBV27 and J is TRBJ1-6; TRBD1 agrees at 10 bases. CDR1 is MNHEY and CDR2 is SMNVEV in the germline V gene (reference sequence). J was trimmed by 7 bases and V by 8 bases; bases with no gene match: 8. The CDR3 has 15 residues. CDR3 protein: CASGPGTGVNSPLHF. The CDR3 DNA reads TGTGCCAGCGGTCCCGGGACAGGGGTCAATTCACCCCTCCACTTT.

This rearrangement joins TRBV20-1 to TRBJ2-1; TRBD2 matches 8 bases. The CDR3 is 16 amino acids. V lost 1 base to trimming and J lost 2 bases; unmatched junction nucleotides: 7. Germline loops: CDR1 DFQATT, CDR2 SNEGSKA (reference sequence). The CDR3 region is CSARVPGGGTYNEQFF. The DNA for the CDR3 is TGCAGTGCTAGAGTCCCCGGCGGGGGGACCTACAATGAGCAGTTCTTC.

CDR3 amino acids: CASSYGTGYEQYF. The DNA of the CDR3 is TGTGCCAGCAGTTACGGGACAGGATACGAGCAGTACTTC. The rearrangement joins TRBV6-5 to TRBJ2-7; 8 bases line up with TRBD1. Looked up from germline, CDR1 is MNHEY and CDR2 is SVGAGI. CDR3 length: 13 amino acids. J gave up 4 bases and V 2 bases, and 1 base lay outside the gene matches.

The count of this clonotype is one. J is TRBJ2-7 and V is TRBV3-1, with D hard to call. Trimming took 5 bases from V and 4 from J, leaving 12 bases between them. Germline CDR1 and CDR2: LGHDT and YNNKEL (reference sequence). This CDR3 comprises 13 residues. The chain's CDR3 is CASSGDSGYEQYF. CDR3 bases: TGTGCCAGCAGCGGAGATTCCGGGTACGAGCAGTACTTC.

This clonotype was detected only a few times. CDR3: CATSRAGYSNYEQYF. CDR3 bases: TGTGCCACCAGCAGGGCAGGGTATTCCAACTACGAGCAGTACTTC. V usage is TRBV15 and J usage is TRBJ2-7, with D possibly TRBD1 on 5 matching bases. Germline CDR1 and CDR2: LNHNV and YYDKDF (reference sequence). This CDR3 has 15 amino acids. The V gene lost 3 bases and the J gene lost 3 bases, with 15 bases spanning the gap.

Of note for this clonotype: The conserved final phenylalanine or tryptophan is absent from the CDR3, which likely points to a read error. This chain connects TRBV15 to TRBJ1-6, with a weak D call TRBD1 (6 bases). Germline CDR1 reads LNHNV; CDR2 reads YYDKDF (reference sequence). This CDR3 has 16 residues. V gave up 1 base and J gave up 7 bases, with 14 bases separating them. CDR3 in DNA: TGTGCCACCAGCAGAGTCCATTCGGGGGCGAATTCACCCCTCCACTAT. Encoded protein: CATSRVHSGANSPLHY.

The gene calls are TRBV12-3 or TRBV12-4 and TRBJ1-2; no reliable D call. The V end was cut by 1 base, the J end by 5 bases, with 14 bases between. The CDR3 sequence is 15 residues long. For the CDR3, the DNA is TGTGCCAGCAGTTTAGATCCCCCGGGCATTTATGGCTACACCTTC. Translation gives CASSLDPPGIYGYTF.

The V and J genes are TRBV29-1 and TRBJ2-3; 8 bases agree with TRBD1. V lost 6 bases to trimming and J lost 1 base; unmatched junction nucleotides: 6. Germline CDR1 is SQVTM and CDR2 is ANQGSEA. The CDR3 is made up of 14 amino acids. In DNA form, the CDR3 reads TGCAGCGTCTCTAAGGACAGGGGCACAGATACGCAGTATTTT. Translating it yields CSVSKDRGTDTQYF.

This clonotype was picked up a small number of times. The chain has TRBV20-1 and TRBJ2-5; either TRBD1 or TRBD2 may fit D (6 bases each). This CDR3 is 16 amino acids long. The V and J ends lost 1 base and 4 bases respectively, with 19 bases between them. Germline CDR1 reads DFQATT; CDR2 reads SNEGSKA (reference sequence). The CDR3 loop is CSARVPSRGGGETQYF. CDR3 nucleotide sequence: TGCAGTGCTAGAGTGCCAAGCAGAGGAGGGGGAGAGACCCAGTACTTC.

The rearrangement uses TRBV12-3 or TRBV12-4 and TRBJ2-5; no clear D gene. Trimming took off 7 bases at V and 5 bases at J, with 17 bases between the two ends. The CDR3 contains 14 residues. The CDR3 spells CASTVNTPAETQYF. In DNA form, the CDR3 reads TGTGCCAGCACCGTGAACACGCCTGCCGAGACCCAGTACTTC.

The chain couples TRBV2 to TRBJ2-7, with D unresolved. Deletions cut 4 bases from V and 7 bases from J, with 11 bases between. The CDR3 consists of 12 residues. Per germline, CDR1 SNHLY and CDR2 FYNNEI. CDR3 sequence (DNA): TGTGCCAGCAGTGTGAAGGCTAGAGAGCAGTACTTC. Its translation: CASSVKAREQYF.

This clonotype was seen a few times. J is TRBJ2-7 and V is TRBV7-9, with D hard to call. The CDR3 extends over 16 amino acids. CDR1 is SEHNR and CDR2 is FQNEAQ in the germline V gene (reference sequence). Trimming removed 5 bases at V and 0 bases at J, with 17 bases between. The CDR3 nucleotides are TGTGCCAGCAGCCCCCTCCCCCGTTCCAGCTCCTACGAGCAGTACTTC. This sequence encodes CASSPLPRSSSYEQYF.

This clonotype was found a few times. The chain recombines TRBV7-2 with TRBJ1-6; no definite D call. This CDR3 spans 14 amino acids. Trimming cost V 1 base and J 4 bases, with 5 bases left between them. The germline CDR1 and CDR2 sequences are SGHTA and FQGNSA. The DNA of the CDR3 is TGTGCCAGCAGCTTAGAGCTGTATAATTCACCCCTCCACTTT. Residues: CASSLELYNSPLHF.

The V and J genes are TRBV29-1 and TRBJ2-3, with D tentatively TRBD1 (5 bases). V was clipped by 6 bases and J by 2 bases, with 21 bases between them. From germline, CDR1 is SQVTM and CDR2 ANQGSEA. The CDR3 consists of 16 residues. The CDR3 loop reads CSVRPWPGLTTDTQYF. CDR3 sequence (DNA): TGCAGCGTCCGACCTTGGCCAGGGCTGACCACAGATACGCAGTATTTT.

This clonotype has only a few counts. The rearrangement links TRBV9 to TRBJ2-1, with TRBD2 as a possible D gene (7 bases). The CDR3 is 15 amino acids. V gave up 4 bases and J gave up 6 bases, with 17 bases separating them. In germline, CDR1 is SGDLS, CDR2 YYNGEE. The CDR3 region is CASSHGAGASNEQFF. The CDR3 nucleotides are TGTGCCAGCAGCCACGGTGCGGGGGCGAGCAATGAGCAGTTCTTC.

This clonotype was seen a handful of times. CDR3 DNA sequence: TGTGCCAGCAGTGCAGGAGGTAGCCCTTTCGGGGGCGAGCAGTACTTC. It yields the protein CASSAGGSPFGGEQYF. The V gene is TRBV27, the J gene TRBJ2-7; perhaps TRBD2 as D (6 bases). Germline V gives CDR1 MNHEY, CDR2 SMNVEV (reference sequence). V was pared by 5 bases and J by 6 bases, with 23 bases between. The CDR3 runs 16 residues.

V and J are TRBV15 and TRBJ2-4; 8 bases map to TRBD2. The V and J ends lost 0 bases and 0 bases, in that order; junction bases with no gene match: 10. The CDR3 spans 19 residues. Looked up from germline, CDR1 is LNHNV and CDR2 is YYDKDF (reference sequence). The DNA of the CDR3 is TGTGCCACCAGCAGAGATCAACTAGCGGTGACACTAGCCAAAAACATTCAGTACTTC. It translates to CATSRDQLAVTLAKNIQYF.

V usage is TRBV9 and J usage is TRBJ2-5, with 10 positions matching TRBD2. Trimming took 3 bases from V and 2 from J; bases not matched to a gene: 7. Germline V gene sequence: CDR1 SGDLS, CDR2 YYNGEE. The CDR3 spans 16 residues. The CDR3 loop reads CASSEGPSGGQETQYF. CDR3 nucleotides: TGTGCCAGCAGCGAGGGGCCTAGCGGGGGACAAGAGACCCAGTACTTC.

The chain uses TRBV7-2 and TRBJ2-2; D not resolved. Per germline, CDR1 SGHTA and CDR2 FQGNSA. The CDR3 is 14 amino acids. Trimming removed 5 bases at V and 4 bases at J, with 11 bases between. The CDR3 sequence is CASSTLSSTGELFF. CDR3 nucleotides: TGTGCCAGCAGCACCTTGAGCAGCACCGGGGAGCTGTTTTTT.

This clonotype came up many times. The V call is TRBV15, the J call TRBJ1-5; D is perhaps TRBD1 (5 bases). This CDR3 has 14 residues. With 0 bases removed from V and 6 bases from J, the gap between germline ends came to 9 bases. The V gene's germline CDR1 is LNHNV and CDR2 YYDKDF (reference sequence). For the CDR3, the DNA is TGTGCCACCAGCAGAGAGAAAGGGACTCAGCCCCAGCATTTT. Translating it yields CATSREKGTQPQHF.